A single sample is the source of the 17 T cell receptor beta chains below, sequenced in a study of cytomegalovirus exposure and HLA in healthy donors. Primers: 60 Vbeta forward and 13 Jbeta reverse. Generated by immunoSEQ multiplex PCR, the TCRdb table keeps only in-frame clones and is missing some. The sample lists roughly 160,000 clones; 65% to 85% were seen once. Specimen: PBMCs. Receptors were obtained from a woman between 45 and 60 years old in good health and CMV-seropositive.

In its sample, this clone was seen once. Here the CDR3 reads CASSQGRQGLHEQYF. The CDR3 bases are TGCGCCAGCAGCCAAGGACGGCAGGGTCTTCACGAGCAGTACTTC. V is TRBV4-3 and J is TRBJ2-5; the D gene is possibly TRBD1 (5 bases). Near its end, the DNA agrees better with TRBJ2-7, so the J call may be wrong. The CDR3 covers 15 residues. Germline CDR1 LGHNA, CDR2 YSLEER.

This clone was seen a single time. The V call is TRBV6-1, the J call TRBJ1-5; D is unclear. The ends were cut back, 4 bases at V and 4 bases at J, with 8 bases in the middle. Per germline, CDR1 MNHNS and CDR2 SASEGT. This CDR3 is built from 13 residues. This chain's CDR3 is CASSGEVNQPQHF. The CDR3 DNA reads TGTGCCAGCAGTGGGGAGGTGAATCAGCCCCAGCATTTT.

The rearrangement links TRBV7-9 to TRBJ2-6; perhaps TRBD1 as D (5 bases). The ends were cut back, 8 bases at V and 2 bases at J, with 10 bases in the middle. Per the germline V gene, CDR1 is SEHNR and CDR2 is FQNEAQ (reference sequence). This CDR3 has 14 amino acids. CDR3 coding DNA: TGTGCCAGCGACAAGGGGACTGGGGCCAACGTCCTGACTTTC. This translates into CASDKGTGANVLTF.

The V call is TRBV9, the J call TRBJ2-5; no definite D call. The ends were cut back, 0 bases at V and 2 bases at J, with 5 bases in the middle. The V gene's germline CDR1 is SGDLS and CDR2 YYNGEE. The CDR3 length is 13 residues. The chain's CDR3 is CASSVGPQETQYF. In DNA form, the CDR3 reads TGTGCCAGCAGCGTAGGGCCTCAAGAGACCCAGTACTTC.

The V call is TRBV27, the J call TRBJ2-7, with D possibly being TRBD2 (6 bases). Germline V gene sequence: CDR1 MNHEY, CDR2 SMNVEV (reference sequence). Trimming pared 5 bases from V and 4 bases from J, leaving 15 bases between. This CDR3 contains 14 residues. CDR3 in amino acids: CASSQWGDQYEQYF. The CDR3 DNA reads TGTGCCAGCAGTCAATGGGGGGACCAGTACGAGCAGTACTTC.

The chain has TRBV7-6 and TRBJ2-2; D unclear. Germline CDR1 and CDR2: SGHVS and FNYEAQ. The CDR3 sequence is 14 residues long. Trimming pared 2 bases from V and 1 base from J, leaving 5 bases between. CDR3 bases: TGTGCCAGCAGCTTACAGCGGAACACCGGGGAGCTGTTTTTT. Protein product: CASSLQRNTGELFF.

J is TRBJ1-5 and V is TRBV7-2, with a possible D match to TRBD1 (6 bases). The CDR3 consists of 14 residues. Germline V gene sequence: CDR1 SGHTA, CDR2 FQGNSA. V was clipped by 5 bases and J by 4 bases, with 12 bases between them. The CDR3 nucleotides read TGTGCCAGCAGCCTTGGGACACCTAATCAGCCCCAGCATTTT. Protein sequence: CASSLGTPNQPQHF.

The rearrangement joins TRBV15 to TRBJ1-1; D is unresolved. Trimming removed 0 bases from V and 2 bases from J, with 10 bases in between. CDR1 is LNHNV, CDR2 YYDKDF, per germline (reference sequence). The CDR3 runs 15 residues. The CDR3 region is CATSRDLRGNTEAFF. DNA of the CDR3: TGTGCCACCAGCAGAGATCTGCGGGGAAACACTGAAGCTTTCTTT.

Concerning this clone: Other DNA sequences within the sample encode an identical CDR3. This sequence joins TRBV28 and TRBJ2-1; possible D gene TRBD2, 5 bases. Trimming left V 3 bases short and J 5 bases short, with 5 bases between. CDR3 length equals 12 residues. From germline, CDR1 is MDHEN and CDR2 SYDVKM. CDR3 sequence (DNA): TGTGCCAGCAGTTTGAGGGACAATGAGCAGTTCTTC. It translates to CASSLRDNEQFF.

The chain combines TRBV5-1 with TRBJ1-3; D ambiguous. The CDR3 extends over 14 amino acids. Trimming pared 0 bases from V and 2 bases from J, leaving 6 bases between. The germline V gene has CDR1 SGHRS and CDR2 YFSETQ. The CDR3 sequence: CASSLGAAGNTIYF. CDR3 in DNA: TGCGCCAGCAGCTTGGGGGCTGCTGGAAACACCATATATTTT.

This clone was seen a single time. The chain is built from TRBV5-4 and TRBJ1-2; 10 bases are shared with TRBD1. J gave up 1 base and V 5 bases, and 11 bases lay outside the gene matches. The CDR3 consists of 17 residues. The germline V gene has CDR1 SGHNT and CDR2 YYREEE (reference sequence). In DNA, the CDR3 is TGTGCCAGCAGAGGCGTGGGACAGGGGTTCGTTAACTATGGCTACACCTTC. Translation gives CASRGVGQGFVNYGYTF. Variable domain in full (rest from reference TRBV5-4 and TRBJ1-2): ETGVTQSPTHLIKTRGQQVTLRCSSQSGHNTVSWYQQALGQGPQFIFQYYREEENGRGNFPPRFSGLQFPNYSSELNVNALELDDSALYLCASRGVGQGFVNYGYTFGSGTRLTVV.

V is TRBV18 and J is TRBJ1-1; D is possibly TRBD1 (5 bases). The V end was cut by 7 bases, the J end by 4 bases, with 10 bases between. This CDR3 contains 12 residues. CDR1 and CDR2 from the germline V gene are KGHSH and LQKENI. The CDR3 reads CASFSQGTEAFF. CDR3 bases: TGTGCCAGCTTCTCCCAGGGCACTGAAGCTTTCTTT.

The sample holds one count of this clone. This sequence joins TRBV5-1 and TRBJ2-7; 7 nucleotides agree with TRBD2. The CDR3 covers 12 residues. Trimming at V came to 10 bases and at J to 6 bases, leaving 10 bases not matched to a gene. The germline V gene has CDR1 SGHRS and CDR2 YFSETQ. The CDR3 nucleotides read TGCGCCTCACGGGGGGATTGGGGCGAGCAGTACTTC. Translated: CASRGDWGEQYF.

DNA of the CDR3: TGCGCCAGCAGTGACCCTTCTTACAGGGGTTCCTACGAGCAGTACTTC. It specifies CASSDPSYRGSYEQYF. The chain uses TRBV10-1 and TRBJ2-7, with 7 nucleotides matching TRBD1. The CDR3 covers 16 residues. CDR1 is WNHNN and CDR2 is SYGVQD in the germline V gene (reference sequence). Trimming cost V 3 bases and J 1 base; bases outside gene matches: 9.

The chain combines TRBV11-2 with TRBJ1-1; D is unclear. The CDR3 has 12 amino acids. Germline CDR1 reads SGHAT; CDR2 reads FQNNGV. V shed 0 bases and J shed 5 bases, with 4 bases lying between them. DNA of the CDR3: TGTGCCAGCAGCTTAGAGCGGACTGAAGCTTTCTTT. Its translation: CASSLERTEAFF.

Note on this clone: The germline gene is not matched at one end of the junction; a read error may be the cause. The chain recombines TRBV5-4 with TRBJ2-4, with TRBD1 matching over 7 bases. This CDR3 region has 14 residues. Germline CDR1 and CDR2: SGHNT and YYREEE (reference sequence). CDR3 coding DNA: TGTGCCAGCAGCTTACAGGGGACCAAAAACAGTCAGTACTTC. Its protein is CASSLQGTKNSQYF.

The genes are TRBV25-1 and TRBJ1-4; D is possibly TRBD1 (6 bases). CDR3 length: 15 amino acids. The germline V and J ends were trimmed by 2 bases and 0 bases, with 7 bases remaining between them. The germline CDR1 and CDR2 sequences are MGHDK and SYGVNS. The CDR3 DNA sequence: TGTGCCAGCAGTGAAACAGGGTCAACTAATGAAAAACTGTTTTTT. Protein sequence: CASSETGSTNEKLFF. The full variable domain, its missing parts supplied by reference TRBV25-1 and TRBJ1-4, is EADIYQTPRYLVIGTGKKITLECSQTMGHDKMYWYQQDPGMELHLIHYSYGVNSTEKGDLSSESTVSRIRTEHFPLTLESARPSHTSQYLCASSETGSTNEKLFFGSGTQLSVL.